The 6 T cell receptor beta chains reported below all come from one sample, sequenced in a study of shared clonotypes between healthy human individuals. This table comes from immunoSEQ multiplex PCR, and its TCRdb copy is limited to in-frame clones, with some not included. In the table there are 2 million to 2.5 million clones, approximately 95% of which are singletons. The specimen sequenced was naive CD4+ T cells sorted from blood. Subset: CD45RA+ positively selected. The receptor source for this set is a man aged 18 to 29 in good health.

J is TRBJ1-5 and V is TRBV6-1; D call uncertain. Deletions cut 6 bases from V and 6 bases from J, with 12 bases between. Germline CDR1 and CDR2: MNHNS and SASEGT. The CDR3 consists of 13 residues. The CDR3 protein is CASRGPGGQPQHF. DNA of the CDR3: TGTGCCAGCAGAGGTCCGGGAGGTCAGCCCCAGCATTTT.

This chain connects TRBV30 to TRBJ1-6; 11 bases agree with TRBD1. From germline, CDR1 is GTSNPN and CDR2 SVGIG (reference sequence). With V trimmed by 4 bases and J by 7 bases, 9 bases remained unmatched. CDR3 size: 16 residues. The CDR3 protein is CAWILRDRGGNSPLHF. CDR3 nucleotides: TGTGCCTGGATTTTACGGGACAGGGGGGGGAATTCACCCCTCCACTTT.

The V call is TRBV5-6, the J call TRBJ2-7; D remains ambiguous. The germline V and J ends were trimmed by 4 bases and 5 bases, with 16 bases remaining between them. The germline V gene encodes CDR1 SGHDT and CDR2 YYEEEE. The CDR3 totals 14 residues. The CDR3 DNA is TGTGCCAGCAGCCTCTCATCAGGAGAGAACGAGCAGTACTTC. It encodes CASSLSSGENEQYF.

The chain couples TRBV25-1 to TRBJ2-1; 10 bases agree with TRBD2. The length of the CDR3 is 14 residues. From germline, CDR1 is MGHDK and CDR2 SYGVNS. Unmatched junction bases numbered 10, after V lost 8 bases and J lost 9 bases. The CDR3 protein is CASEGAGGPSEQFF. CDR3 DNA sequence: TGTGCCAGCGAGGGAGCGGGAGGGCCTAGTGAGCAGTTCTTC.

The rearrangement joins TRBV5-4 to TRBJ2-2; unclear D gene. Looked up from germline, CDR1 is SGHNT and CDR2 is YYREEE (reference sequence). The CDR3 length is 13 residues. V lost 1 base, J lost 5 bases, and 6 bases lay in between. The CDR3 DNA sequence: TGTGCCAGCAGCTTGTTCGAGACCGGGGAGCTGTTTTTT. It translates to CASSLFETGELFF.

The chain combines TRBV9 with TRBJ2-7; D gene uncertain. Germline CDR1 is SGDLS and CDR2 is YYNGEE. The CDR3 consists of 13 residues. V dropped 0 bases and J dropped 6 bases, with 10 bases sitting between them. For the CDR3, the DNA is TGTGCCAGCAGCGTAGAGTTAGGAATCGAGCAGTACTTC. Amino acid sequence: CASSVELGIEQYF.